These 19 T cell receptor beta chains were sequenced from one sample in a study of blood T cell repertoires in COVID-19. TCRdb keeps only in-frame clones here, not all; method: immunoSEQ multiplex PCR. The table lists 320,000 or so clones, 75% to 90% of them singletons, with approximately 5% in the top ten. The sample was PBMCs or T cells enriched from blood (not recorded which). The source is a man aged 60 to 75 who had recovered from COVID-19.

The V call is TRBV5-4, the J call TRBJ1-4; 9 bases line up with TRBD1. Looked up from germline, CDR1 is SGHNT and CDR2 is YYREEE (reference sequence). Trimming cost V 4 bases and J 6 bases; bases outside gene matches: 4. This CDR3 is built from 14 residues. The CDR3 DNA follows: TGTGCCAGCAGCAACCGGGACAGGGATGAAAAACTGTTTTTT. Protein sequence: CASSNRDRDEKLFF.

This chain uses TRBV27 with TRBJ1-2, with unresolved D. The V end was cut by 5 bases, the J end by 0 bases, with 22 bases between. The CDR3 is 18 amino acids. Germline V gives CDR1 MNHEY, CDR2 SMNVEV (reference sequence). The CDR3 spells CASSLSVRGAYANYGYTF. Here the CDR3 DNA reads TGTGCCAGCAGTCTCTCCGTACGGGGAGCATATGCTAACTATGGCTACACCTTC.

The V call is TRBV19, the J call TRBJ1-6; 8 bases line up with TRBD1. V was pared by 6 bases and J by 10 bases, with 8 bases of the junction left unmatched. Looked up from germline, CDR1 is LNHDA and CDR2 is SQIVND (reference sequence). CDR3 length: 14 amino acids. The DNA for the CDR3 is TGTGCCAGTAGGGTCGGGACAGGCGGATCACCCCTCCACTTT. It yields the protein CASRVGTGGSPLHF.

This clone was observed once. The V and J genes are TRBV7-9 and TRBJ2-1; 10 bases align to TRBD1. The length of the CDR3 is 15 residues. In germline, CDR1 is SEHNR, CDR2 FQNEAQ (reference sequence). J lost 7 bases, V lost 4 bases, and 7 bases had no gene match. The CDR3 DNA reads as TGTGCCAGCAGCTCGACAGGGGGCTGGCAAAATGAGCAGTTCTTC. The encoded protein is CASSSTGGWQNEQFF.

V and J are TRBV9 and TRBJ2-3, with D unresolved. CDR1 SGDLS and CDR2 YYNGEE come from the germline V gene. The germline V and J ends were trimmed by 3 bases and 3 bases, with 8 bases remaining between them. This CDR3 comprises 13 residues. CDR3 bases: TGTGCCAGCAGCGCCTACTCAACAGATACGCAGTATTTT. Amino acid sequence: CASSAYSTDTQYF.

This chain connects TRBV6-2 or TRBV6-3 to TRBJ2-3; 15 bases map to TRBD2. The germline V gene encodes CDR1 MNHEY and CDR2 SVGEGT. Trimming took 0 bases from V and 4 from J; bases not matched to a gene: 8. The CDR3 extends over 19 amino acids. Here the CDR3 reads CASSYSPLGLAGGADTQYF. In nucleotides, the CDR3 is TGTGCCAGCAGTTACTCTCCCCTCGGACTAGCGGGAGGGGCAGATACGCAGTATTTT.

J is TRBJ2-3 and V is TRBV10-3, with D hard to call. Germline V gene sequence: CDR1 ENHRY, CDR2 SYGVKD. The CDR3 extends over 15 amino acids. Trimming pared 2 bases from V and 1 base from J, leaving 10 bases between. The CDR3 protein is CAISEASLGTDTQYF. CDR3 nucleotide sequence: TGTGCCATCAGTGAGGCTAGTCTGGGCACAGATACGCAGTATTTT.

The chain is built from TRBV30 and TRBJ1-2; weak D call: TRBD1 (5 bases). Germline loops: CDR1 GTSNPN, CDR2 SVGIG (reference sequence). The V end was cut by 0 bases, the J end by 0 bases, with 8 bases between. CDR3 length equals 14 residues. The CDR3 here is CAWSVGGANYGYTF. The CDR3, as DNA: TGTGCCTGGAGTGTTGGGGGGGCTAACTATGGCTACACCTTC.

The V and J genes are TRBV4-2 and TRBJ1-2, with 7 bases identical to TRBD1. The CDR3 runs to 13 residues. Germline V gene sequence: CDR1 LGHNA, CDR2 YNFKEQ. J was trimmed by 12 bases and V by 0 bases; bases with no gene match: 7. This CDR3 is CASSQDVDRPNTF. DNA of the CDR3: TGTGCCAGCAGCCAAGATGTGGACAGGCCGAACACCTTC.

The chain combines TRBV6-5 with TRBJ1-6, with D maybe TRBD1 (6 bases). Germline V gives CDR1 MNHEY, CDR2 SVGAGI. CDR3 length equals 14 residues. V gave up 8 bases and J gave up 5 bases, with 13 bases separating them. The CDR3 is CASCTGINNSPLHF. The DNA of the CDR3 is TGTGCCAGCTGCACAGGGATCAATAATTCACCCCTCCACTTT.

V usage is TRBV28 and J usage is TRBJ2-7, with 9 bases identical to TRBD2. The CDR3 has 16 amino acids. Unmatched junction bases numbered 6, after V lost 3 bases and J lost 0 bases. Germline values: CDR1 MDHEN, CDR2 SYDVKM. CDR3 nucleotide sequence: TGTGCCAGCAGTTTGCCGGCGGGAGGGAGCTCCTACGAGCAGTACTTC. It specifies CASSLPAGGSSYEQYF.

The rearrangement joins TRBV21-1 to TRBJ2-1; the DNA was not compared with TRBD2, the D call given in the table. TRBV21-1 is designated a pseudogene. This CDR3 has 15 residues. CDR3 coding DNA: TGTGCCAGCAGCAAAAGAGGTGGGAGGGAAAATGAGCAGTTCTTC. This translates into CASSKRGGRENEQFF.

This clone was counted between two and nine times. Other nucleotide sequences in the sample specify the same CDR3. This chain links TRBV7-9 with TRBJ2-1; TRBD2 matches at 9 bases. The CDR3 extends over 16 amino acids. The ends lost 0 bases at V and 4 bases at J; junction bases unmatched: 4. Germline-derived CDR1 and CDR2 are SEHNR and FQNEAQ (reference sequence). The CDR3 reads CASSLALAGTYNEQFF. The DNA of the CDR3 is TGTGCCAGCAGCTTAGCTCTAGCGGGGACTTACAATGAGCAGTTCTTC.

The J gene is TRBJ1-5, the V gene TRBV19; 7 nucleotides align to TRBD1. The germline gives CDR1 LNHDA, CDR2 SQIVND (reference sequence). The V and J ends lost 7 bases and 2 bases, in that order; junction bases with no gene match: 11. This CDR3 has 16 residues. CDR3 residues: CASTDETGSGNQPQHF. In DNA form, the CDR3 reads TGTGCCAGTACCGACGAGACAGGGTCGGGCAATCAGCCCCAGCATTTT.

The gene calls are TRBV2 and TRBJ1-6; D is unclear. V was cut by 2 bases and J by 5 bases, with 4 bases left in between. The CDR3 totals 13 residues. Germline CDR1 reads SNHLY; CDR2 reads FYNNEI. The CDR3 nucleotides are TGTGCCAGCAGTGAACAGAATAATTCACCCCTCCACTTT. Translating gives CASSEQNNSPLHF.

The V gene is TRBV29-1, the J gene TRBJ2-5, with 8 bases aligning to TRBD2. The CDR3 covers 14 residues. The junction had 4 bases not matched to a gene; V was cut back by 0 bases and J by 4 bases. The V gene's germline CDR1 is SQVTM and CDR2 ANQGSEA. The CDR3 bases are TGCAGCGTTGAAGACCCTAGCGGGCTAGAGACCCAGTACTTC. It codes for CSVEDPSGLETQYF.

The CDR3 spells CASSPTLAGGLYNEQFF. DNA for the CDR3: TGTGCCAGCAGCCCGACACTAGCGGGAGGACTCTACAATGAGCAGTTCTTC. The rearrangement uses TRBV7-3 and TRBJ2-1, with TRBD2 matching 12 bases. Losses at the gene ends were 5 bases for V and 3 bases for J; bases not matched to a gene: 8. CDR1 is SGHTA and CDR2 is FQGTGA in the germline V gene. This CDR3 spans 17 amino acids.

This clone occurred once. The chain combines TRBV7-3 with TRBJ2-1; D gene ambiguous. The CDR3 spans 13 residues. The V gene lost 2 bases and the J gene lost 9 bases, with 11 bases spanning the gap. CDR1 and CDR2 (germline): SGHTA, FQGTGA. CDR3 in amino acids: CASSLGGEGEQFF. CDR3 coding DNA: TGTGCCAGCAGCTTAGGCGGAGAAGGTGAGCAGTTCTTC.

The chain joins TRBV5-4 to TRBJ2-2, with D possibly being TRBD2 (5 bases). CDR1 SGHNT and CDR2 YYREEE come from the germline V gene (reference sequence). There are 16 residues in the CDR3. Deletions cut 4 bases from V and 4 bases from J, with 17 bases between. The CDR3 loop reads CASSTASRRSTGELFF. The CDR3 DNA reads TGTGCCAGCAGCACAGCCTCAAGGAGGAGCACCGGGGAGCTGTTTTTT.